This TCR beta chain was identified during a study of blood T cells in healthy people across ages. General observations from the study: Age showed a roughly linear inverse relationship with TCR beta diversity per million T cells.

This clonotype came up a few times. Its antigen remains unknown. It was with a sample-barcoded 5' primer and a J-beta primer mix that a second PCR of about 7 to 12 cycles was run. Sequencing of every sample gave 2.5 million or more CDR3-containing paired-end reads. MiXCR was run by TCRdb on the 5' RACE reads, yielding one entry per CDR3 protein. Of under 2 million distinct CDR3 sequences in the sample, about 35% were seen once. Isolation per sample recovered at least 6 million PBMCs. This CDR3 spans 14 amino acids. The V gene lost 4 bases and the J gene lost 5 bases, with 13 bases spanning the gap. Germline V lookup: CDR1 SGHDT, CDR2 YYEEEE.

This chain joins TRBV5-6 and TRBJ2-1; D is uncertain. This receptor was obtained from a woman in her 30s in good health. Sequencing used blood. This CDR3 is CASSPPVAHNEQFF. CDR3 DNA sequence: TGTGCCAGCAGCCCCCCAGTGGCGCACAATGAGCAGTTCTTC.